This T cell receptor beta chain was documented in a study of blood T cell repertoires in COVID-19. Looking at the study overall: Italy, Spain and the United States were the sources of the convalescent and acute COVID-19 samples. PBMCs, B-cell-depleted T cells, or T cells were the source of the cDNA or gDNA that made up the material.

Authors' data handling: Cell counts per sample came from amplifying reference gene primers. The table came from immunoSEQ multiplex PCR; TCRdb's copy has only in-frame clones and leaves some out. Clone size and the V and J calls come from that table; the DNA yielded D and trimming. There are over 15,000 clones in the sample; around 81% occur only once, and over 11% lies in the top ten. The CDR3 is 12 amino acids. Germline V lookup: CDR1 ENHRY, CDR2 SYGVKD. V lost 5 bases, J lost 2 bases, and 6 bases lay in between. This sequence was found in a man aged 40-49 years with active or convalescent COVID-19. V and J are TRBV10-3 and TRBJ1-1; D unclear. Sequenced sample: peripheral blood. DNA for the CDR3: TGTGCCATCAGTCAGACAAACACTGAAGCTTTCTTT. Translated, it gives CAISQTNTEAFF.